This T cell receptor (beta chain) was identified during a study of blood T cell repertoires in COVID-19. This clone was seen just once. Trimming pared 4 bases from V and 2 bases from J, leaving 6 bases between. The germline gives CDR1 SGDLS, CDR2 YYNGEE. The CDR3 contains 12 residues. Assay: immunoSEQ multiplex PCR; the TCRdb copy retains only in-frame clones and omits some. Found here are about 160,000 clones, around 83% of them singletons; the top ten hold 3.6%. The genes are TRBV9 and TRBJ1-1, with D tentatively TRBD1 (5 bases). The TCR comes from a woman between 50 and 59 years old in a cohort exposed to, infected with or recovered from COVID-19 (not recorded which). Sequences were obtained from PBMCs or T cells enriched from blood (not recorded which). DNA of the CDR3: TGTGCCAGCAGCCAGGGTAACACTGAAGCTTTCTTT. It is translated as CASSQGNTEAFF. Using reference TRBV9 and TRBJ1-1 for the parts outside the CDR3, the full variable domain is DSGVTQTPKHLITATGQRVTLRCSPRSGDLSVYWYQQSLDQGLQFLIQYYNGEERAKGNILERFSAQQFPDLHSELNLSSLELGDSALYFCASSQGNTEAFFGQGTRLTVV.